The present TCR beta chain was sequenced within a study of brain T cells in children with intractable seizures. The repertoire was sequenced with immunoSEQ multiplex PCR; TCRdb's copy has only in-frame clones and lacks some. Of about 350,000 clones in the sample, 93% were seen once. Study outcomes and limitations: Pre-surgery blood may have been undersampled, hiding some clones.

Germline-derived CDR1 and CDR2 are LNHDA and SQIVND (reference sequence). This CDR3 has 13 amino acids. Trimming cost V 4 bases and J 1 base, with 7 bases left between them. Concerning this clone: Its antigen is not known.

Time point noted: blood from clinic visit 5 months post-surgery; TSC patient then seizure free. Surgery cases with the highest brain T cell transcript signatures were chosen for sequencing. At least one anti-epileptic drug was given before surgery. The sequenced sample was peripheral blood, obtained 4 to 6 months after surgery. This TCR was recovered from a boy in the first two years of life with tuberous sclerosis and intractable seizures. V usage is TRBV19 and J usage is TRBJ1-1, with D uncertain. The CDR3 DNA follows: TGTGCCAGTAGTAGGCGAGCGAACACTGAAGCTTTCTTT. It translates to CASSRRANTEAFF.